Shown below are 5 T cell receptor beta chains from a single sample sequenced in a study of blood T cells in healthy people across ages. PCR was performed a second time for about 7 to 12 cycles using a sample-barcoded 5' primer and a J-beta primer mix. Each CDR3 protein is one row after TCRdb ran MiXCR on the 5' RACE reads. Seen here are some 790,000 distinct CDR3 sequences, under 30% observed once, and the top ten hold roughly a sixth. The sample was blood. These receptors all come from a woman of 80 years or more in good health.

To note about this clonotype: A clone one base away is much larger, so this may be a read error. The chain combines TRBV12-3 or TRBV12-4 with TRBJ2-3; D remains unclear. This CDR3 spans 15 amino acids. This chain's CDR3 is CASSRELTSTDAQYF. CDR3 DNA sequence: TGTGCCAGCAGCCGTGAACTAACAAGCACAGATGCGCAGTATTTT.

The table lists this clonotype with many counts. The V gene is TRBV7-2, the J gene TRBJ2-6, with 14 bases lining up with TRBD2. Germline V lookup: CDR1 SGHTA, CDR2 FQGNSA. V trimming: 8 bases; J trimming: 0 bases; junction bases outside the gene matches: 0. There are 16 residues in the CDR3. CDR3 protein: CASGLAGGSGANVLTF. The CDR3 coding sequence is TGTGCCAGCGGACTAGCGGGAGGCTCTGGGGCCAACGTCCTGACTTTC.

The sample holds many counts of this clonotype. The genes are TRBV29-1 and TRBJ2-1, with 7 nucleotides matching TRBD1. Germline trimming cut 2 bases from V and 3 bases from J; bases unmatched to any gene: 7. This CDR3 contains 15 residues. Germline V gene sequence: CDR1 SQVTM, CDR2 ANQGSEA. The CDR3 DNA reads TGCAGCGTTGAAATTTGGGACAGTGACTACAATGAGCAGTTCTTC. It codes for CSVEIWDSDYNEQFF.

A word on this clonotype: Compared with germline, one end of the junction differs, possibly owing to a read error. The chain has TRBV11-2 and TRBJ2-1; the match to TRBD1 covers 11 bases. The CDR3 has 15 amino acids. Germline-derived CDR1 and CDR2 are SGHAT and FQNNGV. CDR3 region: CASSMGQGDVKERFF. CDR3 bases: TGTGCCAGCAGCATGGGACAGGGGGATGTCAAAGAGCGGTTCTTC.

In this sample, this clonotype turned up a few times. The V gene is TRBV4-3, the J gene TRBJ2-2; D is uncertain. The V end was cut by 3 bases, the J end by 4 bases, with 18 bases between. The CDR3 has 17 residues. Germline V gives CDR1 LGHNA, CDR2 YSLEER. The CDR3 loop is CASSHLLGQDPTGELFF. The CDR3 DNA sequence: TGCGCCAGCAGCCATCTTTTGGGCCAGGACCCCACCGGGGAGCTGTTTTTT.